These 14 T cell receptor beta chains share one sample of origin, sequenced in a study of blood T cell repertoires in COVID-19. The data were produced by immunoSEQ multiplex PCR, yet TCRdb's version contains in-frame clones alone and is incomplete. The sample includes roughly 150,000 clones, about nine tenths seen only once; the top ten take almost 5%. Sequences were obtained from peripheral blood. The receptors stem from a man between 18 and 35 years old with COVID-19, enrolled during active disease.

The rearrangement joins TRBV29-1 to TRBJ1-3; 9 positions agree with TRBD1. The J segment lost 3 bases and the V segment lost 4 bases, leaving 4 bases of the junction unmatched. From germline, CDR1 is SQVTM and CDR2 ANQGSEA. CDR3 length: 14 residues. The CDR3 region is CSVVPGQGGNTIYF. The CDR3 DNA sequence: TGCAGCGTTGTTCCGGGACAGGGTGGAAACACCATATATTTT.

The chain combines TRBV10-3 with TRBJ1-1; no firm D call. The germline V gene has CDR1 ENHRY and CDR2 SYGVKD. Between the trimmed V and J ends, which lost 7 bases and 5 bases, there was a span of 17 bases. CDR3 length: 14 amino acids. CDR3 sequence: CAIIESATRTEAFF. The CDR3 nucleotides are TGTGCCATCATAGAGTCCGCCACGAGGACTGAAGCTTTCTTT.

The rearrangement joins TRBV15 to TRBJ1-5; TRBD1 aligns across 10 bases. V gave up 0 bases and J gave up 2 bases; unmatched junction bases: 10. The CDR3 is 19 amino acids. The germline gives CDR1 LNHNV, CDR2 YYDKDF (reference sequence). In DNA form, the CDR3 reads TGTGCCACCAGCAGAGATTATGACAGGGGGCTGATAGGCAATCAGCCCCAGCATTTT. This gives the protein CATSRDYDRGLIGNQPQHF.

V is TRBV23-1 and J is TRBJ1-2; tentatively, D is TRBD1 (5 bases). TRBV23-1 is annotated as an ORF whose role is uncertain. V was trimmed by 10 bases and J by 4 bases, leaving 13 bases between them. The CDR3 is made up of 12 amino acids. The CDR3 DNA reads TGCGCCACCTCGACAGAAGCCTATGGCTACACCTTC. Amino acid sequence: CATSTEAYGYTF.

This sequence joins TRBV19 and TRBJ1-5, with TRBD1 identical over 9 bases. Germline V gene sequence: CDR1 LNHDA, CDR2 SQIVND (reference sequence). V shed 5 bases and J 1 base; nucleotides not matched to a gene: 3. This CDR3 region has 15 residues. This chain's CDR3 is CASSPGTGSNQPQHF. Here the CDR3 DNA reads TGTGCCAGTAGTCCCGGGACAGGGAGCAATCAGCCCCAGCATTTT.

This chain joins TRBV28 and TRBJ2-7; D call uncertain. Trimming took 0 bases from V and 0 from J, leaving 9 bases between them. CDR3 length: 15 residues. Germline CDR1 and CDR2: MDHEN and SYDVKM. For the CDR3, the DNA is TGTGCCAGCAGTTTATGGGCCAGGAACTCCTACGAGCAGTACTTC. Translated, it gives CASSLWARNSYEQYF.

The V call is TRBV7-8, the J call TRBJ1-1; D might be TRBD1 (5 bases). Trimming shortened V by 6 bases and J by 0 bases, and 11 bases separated the two germline ends. The CDR3 runs 14 residues. Germline V CDR1 and CDR2: SGHVS, FQNEAQ. CDR3 amino acids: CASRRQIMNTEAFF. The CDR3 DNA reads as TGTGCCAGCAGGCGACAGATTATGAACACTGAAGCTTTCTTT. Full variable domain (remainder filled in from reference TRBV7-8 and TRBJ1-1): GAGVSQSPRYKVAKRGQDVALRCDPISGHVSLFWYQQALGQGPEFLTYFQNEAQLDKSGLPSDRFFAERPEGSVSTLKIQRTQQEDSAVYLCASRRQIMNTEAFFGQGTRLTVV.

The CDR3 DNA follows: TGTGCCAGCAGCTTGGAGGGGTCCAATCAGCCCCAGCATTTT. This codes for CASSLEGSNQPQHF. The V call is TRBV5-6, the J call TRBJ1-5; tentatively, D is TRBD1 (5 bases). Trimming stripped 0 bases from V and 3 bases from J, with 7 bases between. The length of the CDR3 is 14 residues. Germline CDR1 reads SGHDT; CDR2 reads YYEEEE.

V gene TRBV9 combines with J gene TRBJ1-1, with D perhaps matching TRBD1 (5 bases). The CDR3 consists of 13 residues. The germline gives CDR1 SGDLS, CDR2 YYNGEE. V lost 3 bases to trimming and J lost 10 bases, with 16 bases between them. The CDR3 DNA sequence: TGTGCCAGCAGCGCCGTTCCGGGACTAGGAGCTTTCTTT. It encodes CASSAVPGLGAFF.

The V gene is TRBV19, the J gene TRBJ1-1; unclear D gene. V was shortened by 7 bases and J by 8 bases, with 11 bases between the two germline ends. From germline, CDR1 is LNHDA and CDR2 SQIVND (reference sequence). CDR3 length: 11 residues. The CDR3 DNA reads TGTGCCAGTAATTTCGGGGTGGAAGCTTTCTTT. This gives the protein CASNFGVEAFF. Drawing the rest from reference TRBV19 and TRBJ1-1, the complete variable domain is DGGITQSPKYLFRKEGQNVTLSCEQNLNHDAMYWYRQDPGQGLRLIYYSQIVNDFQKGDIAEGYSVSREKKESFPLTVTSAQKNPTAFYLCASNFGVEAFFGQGTRLTVV.

This chain uses TRBV7-7 with TRBJ2-7; possible D gene TRBD2, 6 bases. Germline values: CDR1 SSHAT, CDR2 FNYEAQ (reference sequence). The CDR3 has 17 amino acids. V was trimmed by 0 bases and J by 2 bases, leaving 17 bases between them. The CDR3 sequence is CASSLAVRGGMTYEQYF. CDR3 nucleotide sequence: TGTGCCAGCAGCTTAGCGGTACGTGGCGGGATGACCTACGAGCAGTACTTC.

The V and J genes are TRBV6-2 or TRBV6-3 and TRBJ2-1; D might be TRBD2 (5 bases). Germline CDR1 MNHEY, CDR2 SVGEGT. Trimming removed 2 bases at V and 10 bases at J, with 18 bases between. This CDR3 comprises 15 residues. The CDR3 nucleotides are TGTGCCAGCAGTTACCGGACTGGCACAATGGTCGAGCAGTTCTTC. Amino acids: CASSYRTGTMVEQFF.

The genes are TRBV5-8 and TRBJ1-5; 7 nucleotides align to TRBD1. V trimming: 4 bases; J trimming: 5 bases; junction bases outside the gene matches: 9. The CDR3 is 15 amino acids. Germline assignment: CDR1 SGHTS and CDR2 YDEGEE. In DNA form, the CDR3 reads TGTGCCAGCAGCCCCGGGACAGCCTCTGATCAGCCCCAGCATTTT. Its protein product is CASSPGTASDQPQHF. The full variable domain, with the rest looked up from reference TRBV5-8 and TRBJ1-5, is EAGVTQSPTHLIKTRGQQATLRCSPISGHTSVYWYQQALGLGLQFLLWYDEGEERNRGNFPPRFSGRQFPNYSSELNVNALELEDSALYLCASSPGTASDQPQHFGDGTRLSIL.

The rearrangement links TRBV21-1 to TRBJ2-3; TRBD2, the table's D call, was not compared with the DNA. TRBV21-1 is annotated as a pseudogene. The CDR3 has 16 residues. The CDR3 DNA is TGTGCCAGCAGCATCAACCGAGCCCGTGTCACAGATACGCAGTATTTT. Amino acids: CASSINRARVTDTQYF.